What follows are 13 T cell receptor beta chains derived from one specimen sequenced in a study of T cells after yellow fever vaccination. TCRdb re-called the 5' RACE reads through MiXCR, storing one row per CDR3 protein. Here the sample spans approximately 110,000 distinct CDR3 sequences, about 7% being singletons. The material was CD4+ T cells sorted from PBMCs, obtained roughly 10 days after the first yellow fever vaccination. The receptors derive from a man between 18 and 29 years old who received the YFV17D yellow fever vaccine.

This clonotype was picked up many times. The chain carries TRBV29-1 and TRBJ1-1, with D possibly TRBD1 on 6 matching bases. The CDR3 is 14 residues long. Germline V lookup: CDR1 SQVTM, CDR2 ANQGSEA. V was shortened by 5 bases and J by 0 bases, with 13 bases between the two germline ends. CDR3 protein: CSVIRGGVNTEAFF. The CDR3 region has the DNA TGCAGCGTTATCAGGGGCGGGGTGAACACTGAAGCTTTCTTT.

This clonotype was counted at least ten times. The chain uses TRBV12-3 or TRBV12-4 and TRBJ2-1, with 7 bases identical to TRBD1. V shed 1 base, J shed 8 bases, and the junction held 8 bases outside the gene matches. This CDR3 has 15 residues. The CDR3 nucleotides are TGTGCCAGCAGTTTAGACCGACAGGGTACTGATGAGCAGTTCTTC. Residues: CASSLDRQGTDEQFF.

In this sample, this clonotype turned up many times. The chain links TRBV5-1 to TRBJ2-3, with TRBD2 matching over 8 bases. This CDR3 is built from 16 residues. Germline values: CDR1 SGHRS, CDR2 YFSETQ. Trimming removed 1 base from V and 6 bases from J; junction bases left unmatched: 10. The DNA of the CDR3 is TGCGCCAGCAGCTTGTTCGGGGGGGGCCCCATGGATACGCAGTATTTT. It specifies CASSLFGGGPMDTQYF.

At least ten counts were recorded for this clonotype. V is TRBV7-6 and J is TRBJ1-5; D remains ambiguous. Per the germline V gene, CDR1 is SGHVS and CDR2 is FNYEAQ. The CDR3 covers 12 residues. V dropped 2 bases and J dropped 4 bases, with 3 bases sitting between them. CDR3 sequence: CASSLPNQPQHF. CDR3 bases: TGTGCCAGCAGCTTACCTAATCAGCCCCAGCATTTT.

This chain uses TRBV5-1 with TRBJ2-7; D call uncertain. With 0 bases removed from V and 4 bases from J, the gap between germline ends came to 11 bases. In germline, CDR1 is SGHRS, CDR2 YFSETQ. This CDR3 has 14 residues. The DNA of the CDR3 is TGCGCCAGCAGCTTGGATAAACCGAGTTACGAGCAGTACTTC. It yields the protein CASSLDKPSYEQYF.

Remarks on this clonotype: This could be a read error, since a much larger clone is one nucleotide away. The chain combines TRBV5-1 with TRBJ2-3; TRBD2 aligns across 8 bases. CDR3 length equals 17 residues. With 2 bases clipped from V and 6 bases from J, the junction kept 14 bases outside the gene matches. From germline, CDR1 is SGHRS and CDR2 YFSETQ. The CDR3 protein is CASSFTTGGPINDTQYF. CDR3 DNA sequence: TGCGCCAGCAGCTTTACTACGGGGGGGCCGATCAACGATACGCAGTATTTT.

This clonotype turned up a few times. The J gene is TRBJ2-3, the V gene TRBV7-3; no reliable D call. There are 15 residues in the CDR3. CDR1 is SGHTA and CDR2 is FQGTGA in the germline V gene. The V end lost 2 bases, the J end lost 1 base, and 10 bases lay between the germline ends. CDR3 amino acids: CASSLGSPRTDTQYF. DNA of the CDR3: TGTGCCAGCAGCTTAGGGTCGCCTCGCACAGATACGCAGTATTTT.

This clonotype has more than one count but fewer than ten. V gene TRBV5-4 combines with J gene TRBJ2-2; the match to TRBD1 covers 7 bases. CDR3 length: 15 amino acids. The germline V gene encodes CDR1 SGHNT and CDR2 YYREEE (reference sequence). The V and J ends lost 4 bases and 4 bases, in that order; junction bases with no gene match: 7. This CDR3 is CASSTENRGTGELFF. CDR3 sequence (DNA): TGTGCCAGCAGCACCGAGAACAGGGGCACCGGGGAGCTGTTTTTT.

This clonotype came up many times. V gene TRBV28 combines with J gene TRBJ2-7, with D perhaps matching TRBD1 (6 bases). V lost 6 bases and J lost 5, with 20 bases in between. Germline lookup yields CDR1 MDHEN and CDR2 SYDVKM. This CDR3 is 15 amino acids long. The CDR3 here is CASSPIGGRAHEQYV. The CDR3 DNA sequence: TGTGCCAGCAGCCCTATTGGGGGCAGGGCTCACGAGCAGTACGTC.

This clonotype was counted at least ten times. CDR3: CSARAGLDQLGRYNEQFF. The DNA for the CDR3 is TGCAGTGCTAGGGCCGGGCTAGACCAATTGGGAAGATACAATGAGCAGTTCTTC. This chain uses TRBV20-1 with TRBJ2-1, with unresolved D. Germline V gives CDR1 DFQATT, CDR2 SNEGSKA (reference sequence). Trimming shortened V by 3 bases and J by 4 bases, and 25 bases separated the two germline ends. CDR3 size: 18 residues.

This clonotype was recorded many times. CDR3 nucleotide sequence: TGTGCCAGCCAAAGTCGGGGAGCTCAGCCCCAGCATTTT. This sequence encodes CASQSRGAQPQHF. V usage is TRBV7-3 and J usage is TRBJ1-5; D is undetermined. The CDR3 extends over 13 amino acids. Per the germline V gene, CDR1 is SGHTA and CDR2 is FQGTGA. V shed 8 bases and J shed 6 bases, with 14 bases lying between them.

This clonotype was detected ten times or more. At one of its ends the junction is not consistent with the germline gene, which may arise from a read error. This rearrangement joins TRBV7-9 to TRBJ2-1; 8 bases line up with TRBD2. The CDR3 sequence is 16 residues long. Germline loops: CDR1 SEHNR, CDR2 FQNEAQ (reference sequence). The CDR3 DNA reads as TGTGCCGGCAGCTTAGCGGGGCGGGGGGCCCACAATGAGCAGTTCTTC. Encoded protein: CAGSLAGRGAHNEQFF.

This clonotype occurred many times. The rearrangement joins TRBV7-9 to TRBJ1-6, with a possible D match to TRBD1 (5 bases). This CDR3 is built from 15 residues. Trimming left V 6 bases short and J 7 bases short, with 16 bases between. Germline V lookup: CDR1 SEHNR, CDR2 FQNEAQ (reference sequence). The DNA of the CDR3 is TGTGCCAGCAGGAAGTATGGACAAACGAATTCACCCCTCCACTTT. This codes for CASRKYGQTNSPLHF. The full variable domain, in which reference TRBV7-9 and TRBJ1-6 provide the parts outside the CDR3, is DTGVSQNPRHKITKRGQNVTFRCDPISEHNRLYWYRQTLGQGPEFLTYFQNEAQLEKSRLLSDRFSAERPKGSFSTLEIQRTEQGDSAMYLCASRKYGQTNSPLHFGNGTRLTVT.